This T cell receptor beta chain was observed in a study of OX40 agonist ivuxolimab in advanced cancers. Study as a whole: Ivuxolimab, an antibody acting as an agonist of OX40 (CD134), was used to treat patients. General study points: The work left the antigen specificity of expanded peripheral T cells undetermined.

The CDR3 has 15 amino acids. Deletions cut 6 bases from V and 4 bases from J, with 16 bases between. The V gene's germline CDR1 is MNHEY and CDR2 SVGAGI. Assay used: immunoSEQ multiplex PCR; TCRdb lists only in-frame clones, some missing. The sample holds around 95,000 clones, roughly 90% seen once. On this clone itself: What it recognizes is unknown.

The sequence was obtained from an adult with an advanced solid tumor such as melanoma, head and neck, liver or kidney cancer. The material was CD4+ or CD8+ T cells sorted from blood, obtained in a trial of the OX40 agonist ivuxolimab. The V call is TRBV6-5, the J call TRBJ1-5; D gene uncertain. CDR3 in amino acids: CASSPTLVGNQPQHF. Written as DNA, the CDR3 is TGTGCCAGCAGCCCTACCCTCGTTGGGAATCAGCCCCAGCATTTT.